This T cell receptor beta chain comes out of a study of CD8+CD57+ T cells in acquired aplastic anemia. V was pared by 4 bases and J by 7 bases, with 13 bases between. The germline V gene encodes CDR1 SGHDN and CDR2 FVKESK. The CDR3 runs 13 residues. Genomic DNA provided the template from which TCR beta VDJ and CDR3 profiles were obtained. TCRdb processed the reads anew with MiXCR; each CDR3 protein has one entry. The table records around 170,000 distinct CDR3 sequences, just over 45% of them present only once. At least ten counts were recorded for this clonotype. Sequencing was performed on sorted CD4+, CD8+, or CD8+CD57+ T cells (not recorded which) from PBMCs. The rearrangement links TRBV14 to TRBJ2-5, with a tentative D call TRBD1 (6 bases). This clonotype originated in a human donor in good health. CDR3 sequence reads: CASSPRTDRTQYF. CDR3 DNA: TGTGCCAGCAGCCCCCGGACAGACCGGACCCAGTACTTC.